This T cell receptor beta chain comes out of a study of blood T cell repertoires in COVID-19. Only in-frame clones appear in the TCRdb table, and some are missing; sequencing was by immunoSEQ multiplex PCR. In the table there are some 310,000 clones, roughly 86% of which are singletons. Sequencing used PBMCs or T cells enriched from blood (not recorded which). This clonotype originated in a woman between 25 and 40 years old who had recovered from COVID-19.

In DNA, the CDR3 is TGTGCCAGCAGCCAAGATGCGTGGGACAGTACCCTAAACACCATATATTTT. It translates to CASSQDAWDSTLNTIYF. This chain joins TRBV4-2 and TRBJ1-3; the match to TRBD1 covers 7 bases. The V segment lost 0 bases and the J segment 6 bases; nucleotides outside the gene matches: 11. CDR1 and CDR2 from the germline V gene are LGHNA and YNFKEQ. The CDR3 has 17 residues.